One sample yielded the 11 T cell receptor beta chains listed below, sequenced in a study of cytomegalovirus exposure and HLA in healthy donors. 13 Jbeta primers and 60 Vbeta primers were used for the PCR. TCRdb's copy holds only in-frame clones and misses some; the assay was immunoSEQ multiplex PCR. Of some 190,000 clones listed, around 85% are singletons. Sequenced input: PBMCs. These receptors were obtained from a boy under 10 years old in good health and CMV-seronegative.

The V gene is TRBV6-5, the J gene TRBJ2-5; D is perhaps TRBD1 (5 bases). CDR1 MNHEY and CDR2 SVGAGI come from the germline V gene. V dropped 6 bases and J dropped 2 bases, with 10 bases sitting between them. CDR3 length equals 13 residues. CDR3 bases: TGTGCCAGCAGGCAGGGCGCTCAAGAGACCCAGTACTTC. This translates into CASRQGAQETQYF.

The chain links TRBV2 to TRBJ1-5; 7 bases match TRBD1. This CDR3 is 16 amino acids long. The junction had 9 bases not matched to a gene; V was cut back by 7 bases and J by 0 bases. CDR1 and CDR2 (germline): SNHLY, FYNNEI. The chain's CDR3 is CASTERTGHSNQPQHF. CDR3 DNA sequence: TGTGCCAGCACCGAACGGACAGGTCATAGCAATCAGCCCCAGCATTTT. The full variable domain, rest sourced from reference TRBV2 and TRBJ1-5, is EPEVTQTPSHQVTQMGQEVILRCVPISNHLYFYWYRQILGQKVEFLVSFYNNEISEKSEIFDDQFSVERPDGSNFTLKIRSTKLEDSAMYFCASTERTGHSNQPQHFGDGTRLSIL.

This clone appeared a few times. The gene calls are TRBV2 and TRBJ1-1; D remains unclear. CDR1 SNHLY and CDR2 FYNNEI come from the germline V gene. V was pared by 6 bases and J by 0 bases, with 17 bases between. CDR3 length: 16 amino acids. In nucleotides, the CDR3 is TGTGCCAGCAGGGACTTTTTTTCGGAGGTGAACACTGAAGCTTTCTTT. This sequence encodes CASRDFFSEVNTEAFF.

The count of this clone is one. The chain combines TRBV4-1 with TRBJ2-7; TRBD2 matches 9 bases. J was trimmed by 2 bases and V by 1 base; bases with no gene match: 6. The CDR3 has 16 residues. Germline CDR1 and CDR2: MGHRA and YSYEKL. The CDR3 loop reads CASSQGGVAGAYEQYF. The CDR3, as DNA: TGCGCCAGCAGCCAAGGTGGAGTAGCGGGAGCCTACGAGCAGTACTTC.

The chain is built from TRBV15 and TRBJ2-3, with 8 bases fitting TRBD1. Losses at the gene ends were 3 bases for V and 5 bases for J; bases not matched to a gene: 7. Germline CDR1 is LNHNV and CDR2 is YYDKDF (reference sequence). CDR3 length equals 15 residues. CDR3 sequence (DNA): TGTGCCACCAGCAGGGGACAGGCTGAATTAGATACGCAGTATTTT. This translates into CATSRGQAELDTQYF.

CDR3 residues: CASSGTSGRAETQYF. In DNA, the CDR3 is TGTGCCAGCAGCGGGACTAGCGGGAGGGCAGAGACCCAGTACTTC. The chain employs TRBV13 and TRBJ2-5; 16 bases are shared with TRBD2. Germline CDR1 is PRHDT and CDR2 is FYEKMQ (reference sequence). The CDR3 has 15 amino acids. Trimming at V came to 5 bases and at J to 4 bases, leaving 1 base not matched to a gene. Using reference TRBV13 and TRBJ2-5 for the parts outside the CDR3, the full variable domain is AAGVIQSPRHLIKEKRETATLKCYPIPRHDTVYWYQQGPGQDPQFLISFYEKMQSDKGSIPDRFSAQQFSDYHSELNMSSLELGDSALYFCASSGTSGRAETQYFGPGTRLLVL.

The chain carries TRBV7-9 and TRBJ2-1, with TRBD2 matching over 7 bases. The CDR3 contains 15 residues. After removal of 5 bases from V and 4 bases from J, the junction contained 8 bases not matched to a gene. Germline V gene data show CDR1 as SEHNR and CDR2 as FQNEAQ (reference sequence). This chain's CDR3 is CASSHPLAVYNEQFF. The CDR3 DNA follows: TGTGCCAGCAGCCACCCTCTAGCGGTATACAATGAGCAGTTCTTC.

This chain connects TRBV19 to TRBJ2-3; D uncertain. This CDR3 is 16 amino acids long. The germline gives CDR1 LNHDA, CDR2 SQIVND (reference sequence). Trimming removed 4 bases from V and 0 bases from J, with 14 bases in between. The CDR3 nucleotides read TGTGCCAGTAGTAAGACCCGCCGGGTTAGCACAGATACGCAGTATTTT. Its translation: CASSKTRRVSTDTQYF.

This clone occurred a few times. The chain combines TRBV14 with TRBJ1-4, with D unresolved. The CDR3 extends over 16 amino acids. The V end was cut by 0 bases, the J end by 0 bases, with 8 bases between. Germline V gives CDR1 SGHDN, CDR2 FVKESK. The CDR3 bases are TGTGCCAGCAGCCAAGATTGGAGTGCAACTAATGAAAAACTGTTTTTT. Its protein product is CASSQDWSATNEKLFF.

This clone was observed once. The CDR3 nucleotides read TGCGCCAGCAGCCAAGAGGATAGCACGTTCTCTGGAAACACCATATATTTT. The encoded protein is CASSQEDSTFSGNTIYF. This chain connects TRBV4-1 to TRBJ1-3; D not certain. This CDR3 spans 17 amino acids. The V gene's germline CDR1 is MGHRA and CDR2 YSYEKL. V gave up 0 bases and J gave up 0 bases, with 12 bases separating them.

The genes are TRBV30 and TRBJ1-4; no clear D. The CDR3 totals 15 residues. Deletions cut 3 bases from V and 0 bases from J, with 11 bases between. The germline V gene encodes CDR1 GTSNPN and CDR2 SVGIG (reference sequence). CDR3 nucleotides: TGTGCCTGGAGCCCCCCAGATGCAACTAATGAAAAACTGTTTTTT. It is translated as CAWSPPDATNEKLFF.